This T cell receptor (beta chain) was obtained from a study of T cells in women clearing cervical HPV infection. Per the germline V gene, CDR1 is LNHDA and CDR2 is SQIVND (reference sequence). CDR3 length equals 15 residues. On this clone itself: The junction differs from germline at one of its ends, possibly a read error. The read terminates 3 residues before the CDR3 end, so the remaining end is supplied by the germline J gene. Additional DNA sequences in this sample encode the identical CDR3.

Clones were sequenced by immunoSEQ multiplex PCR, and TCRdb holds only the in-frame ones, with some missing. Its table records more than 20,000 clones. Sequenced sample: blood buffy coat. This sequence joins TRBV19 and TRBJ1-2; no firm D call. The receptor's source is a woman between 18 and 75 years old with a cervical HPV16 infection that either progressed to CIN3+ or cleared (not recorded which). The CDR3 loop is CASSIVQASKYGYTF. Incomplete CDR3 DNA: TGTGCCAGTAGTATAGTTCAGGCATCTAAATATGGC.